The rows below give T cell receptor beta chains drawn from one sample of a study of T cell repertoires in cytomegalovirus infection. Using its own MiXCR run on the reads, TCRdb lists one record per CDR3 protein. The table has 700,000 to 850,000 distinct CDR3 sequences, approximately 32% seen once. The antigens these receptors bind are not known. Sequenced here: cultured CD8+ T cells from PBMCs, sampled from culture after CMV antigen stimulation. The receptors shown here come from a human donor in good health (CMV status not recorded). Some clones in this sample may be carry-over from other donors' samples. CDR3s include the opening cysteine and the closing phenylalanine or tryptophan. Each record gives: J gene, V gene, clone size, CDR3 length, D gene, CDR3 DNA, CDR3 protein. The D gene is left open where the match is weak. Some rows have no size entry. The others give once, few or many, or a class for an expanded clone.

TRBJ1-5 | TRBV28 | once | 12 | - | TGTGCCAGCAGTTTATATGATCAGCCCCAGCATTTT | CASSLYDQPQHF
TRBJ1-1 | TRBV7-8 | once | 13 | - | TGTGCCAGCAGCTTAGTTAGAAACAATGAAGCTTTCTTT | CASSLVRNNEAFF
TRBJ1-2 | TRBV5-6 | - | 12 | - | TGTGCCAGCAGCCAGGGACACGGGGGCTACACCTTC | CASSQGHGGYTF
TRBJ2-4 | TRBV7-8 | - | 16 | TRBD1 | TGTGCCAGCAGCTCAAGACAGGGGGCGTCCAAAAACATTCAGTACTTC | CASSSRQGASKNIQYF
TRBJ2-1 | TRBV7-6 | many | 11 | TRBD1 | TGTGCCAGCAGCTTACGACAGGGGTGGTTCTTC | CASSLRQGWFF
TRBJ2-5 | TRBV6-2/TRBV6-3 | few | 11 | - | TGTGCCAGCAGGAAACAAGAGACCCAGTACTTC | CASRKQETQYF
TRBJ2-1 | TRBV7-9 | - | 15 | - | TGTGCCAGCAGCTTTACATCCAGGGGGGGCGATGAGCAGTTCTTC | CASSFTSRGGDEQFF
TRBJ2-1 | TRBV6-8 | - | 15 | TRBD2 | TGTGCCAGCAGTTACCCGCGGGGGGGCCGGAATGAGCAGTTCTTC | CASSYPRGGRNEQFF
TRBJ1-1 | TRBV5-1 | - | 16 | - | TGCGCCAGCAGCTTGGATATAGTTATCGTAGGACAAGAAGCTTTCTTT | CASSLDIVIVGQEAFF
TRBJ2-1 | TRBV2 | - | 14 | - | TGTGCCAGCATTGCAGGGGGGCTCTACAATGAGCAGTTCTTC | CASIAGGLYNEQFF
TRBJ2-2 | TRBV28 | few | 15 | TRBD1 | TGTGCCAGCAGTTCGACAGGGTATTACACCGGGGAGCTGTTTTTT | CASSSTGYYTGELFF
TRBJ2-1 | TRBV11-3 | many | 16 | TRBD2 | TGTGCCAGCAGCTTTGGGACTAGCGGGGGGGAAAATGAGCAGTTCTTC | CASSFGTSGGENEQFF
TRBJ2-1 | TRBV11-2 | many | 13 | TRBD2 | TGTGCCAGCAGCCCCAGGGCGGGCGGGGGTGGGTTCTTC | CASSPRAGGGGFF
TRBJ2-5 | TRBV12-3/TRBV12-4 | few | 17 | TRBD2 | TGTGCCAGCAGGTCCGAGCGGGGGGGTTTAGGTAGAGAGACCCAGTACTTC | CASRSERGGLGRETQYF
TRBJ2-5 | TRBV7-8 | few | 16 | TRBD1 | TGTGCCAGCAGCCCCCGGACAGGGCCAAACGAAGAGACCCAGTACTTC | CASSPRTGPNEETQYF
TRBJ2-1 | TRBV7-8 | many | 12 | TRBD2 | TGTGCCAGCAGCTTAGGGGGGGGTGAGCAGTTCTTC | CASSLGGGEQFF
TRBJ2-3 | TRBV6-5 | - | 15 | - | TGTGCCAGCAGTTACGGGGATTTAAGCACAGATACGCAGTATTTT | CASSYGDLSTDTQYF
TRBJ1-6 | TRBV10-2 | - | 13 | - | TGCGCCAGCCTAATGGCACCTTATTCACCCCTCCACTTT | CASLMAPYSPLHF
TRBJ2-5 | TRBV7-2 | few | 11 | - | TGTGCCAGCAGCTCTGAGCCGGCCCAGTACTTC | CASSSEPAQYF
TRBJ2-1 | TRBV6-8 | few | 13 | - | TGTGCCAGCAGTTACAGGACAGACAATGAGCAGTTCTTC | CASSYRTDNEQFF
TRBJ1-2 | TRBV6-1 | few | 14 | - | TGTGCCAGCACTGTTTCGGGGGTCGACTATGGCTACACCTTC | CASTVSGVDYGYTF
TRBJ1-6 | TRBV27 | - | 18 | - | TGTGCCAGCAGTTTATTTGACGGGCACACATCCGAGGATTCACCCCTCCACTTT | CASSLFDGHTSEDSPLHF
TRBJ2-2 | TRBV6-1 | many | 16 | - | TGTGCCAGCAGTGAATCCGAGTGGTCGTATCCCGGGGAGCTGTTTTTT | CASSESEWSYPGELFF
TRBJ1-5 | TRBV6-6 | few | 19 | TRBD1 | TGTGCCAGCATCGAATCTCCGTCAGGGGGCGGAGGGGGCAATCAGCCCCAGCATTTT | CASIESPSGGGGGNQPQHF
TRBJ1-1 | TRBV27 | - | 21 | TRBD1 | TGTGCCAGCAGTTTATCTACAAGGGAGACAGGGGTAACTAGGACGAGCACTGAAGCTTTCTTT | CASSLSTRETGVTRTSTEAFF
TRBJ1-3 | TRBV6-6 | few | 18 | - | TGTGCCGTACTTCTTCAGGCAGGGACACCTTCAGTGAGAAACACCATATATTTT | CAVLLQAGTPSVRNTIYF
TRBJ2-1 | TRBV7-9 | few | 19 | - | TGTGCCAGCAGCTTAGCTTATCGGGACTCTAGCCTGTACTACAATGAGCAGTTCTTC | CASSLAYRDSSLYYNEQFF
TRBJ2-1 | TRBV7-9 | few | 15 | - | TGTGCCAGCAGCTTCGCGGAAGTCAACTACAATGAGCAGTTCTTC | CASSFAEVNYNEQFF
TRBJ1-5 | TRBV6-4 | - | 18 | - | TGTGCCAGCAGTTCAATCCGATCCACAGCTTATAGCAATCAGCCCCAGCATTTT | CASSSIRSTAYSNQPQHF
TRBJ1-2 | TRBV5-1 | - | 15 | TRBD1 | TGCGCCAGCAGCCTTACCGGGACAGGGCCCGCTGGCTACACCTTC | CASSLTGTGPAGYTF
TRBJ1-5 | TRBV12-3/TRBV12-4 | - | 15 | - | TGTGCCAGCAGTTCAGGTGGGTTTAGCAATCAGTCCCAGCATTTT | CASSSGGFSNQSQHF
TRBJ2-3 | TRBV9 | once | 15 | TRBD2 | TGTGCCAGCAGCGTGAAGGGGAGGGAGGGGGATACGCAGTATTTT | CASSVKGREGDTQYF
TRBJ1-1 | TRBV12-3/TRBV12-4 | many | 14 | - | TGTGCCAGCTACACGCAGGCGAGAATGACTGAAGCTTTCTTT | CASYTQARMTEAFF
TRBJ2-1 | TRBV12-3/TRBV12-4 | - | 14 | - | TGTGCCAGCAGTCCCGAGGCGGGACCCAATGAGCAGTTCTTC | CASSPEAGPNEQFF
TRBJ1-4 | TRBV7-8 | many | 16 | TRBD1 | TGTGCCAGCAGATCCACATCCGGGACAGTTAATGAAAAACTGTTTTTT | CASRSTSGTVNEKLFF
TRBJ2-1 | TRBV12-3/TRBV12-4 | few | 16 | TRBD2 | TGTGCCAGCAGTTCCACGCGGGGCGGGGGGGCGCATGAGCAGTTCTTC | CASSSTRGGGAHEQFF
TRBJ1-2 | TRBV20-1 | - | 15 | TRBD1 | TGCAGTGCTAGAGACCGGACAGGGAAGGACTATGGCTACACCTTC | CSARDRTGKDYGYTF
TRBJ1-1 | TRBV5-4 | - | 15 | - | TGTGCCAGCAGCTTAGTTACAGAGGTGAGGACTGAAGCTTTCTTT | CASSLVTEVRTEAFF
TRBJ1-5 | TRBV20-1 | few | 12 | - | TGCAGTGGCGACGATGGTAGTCAGCCCCAGCATTTT | CSGDDGSQPQHF
TRBJ2-1 | TRBV7-8 | - | 18 | - | TGTGCCAGCAGCTTAGGGAGAAGGGGGGGGGGGACCTACAATGAGCAGTTCTTC | CASSLGRRGGGTYNEQFF
TRBJ1-1 | TRBV20-1 | - | 11 | - | TGCAGTGCTTCCTATTACACTGAAGCTTTCTTT | CSASYYTEAFF